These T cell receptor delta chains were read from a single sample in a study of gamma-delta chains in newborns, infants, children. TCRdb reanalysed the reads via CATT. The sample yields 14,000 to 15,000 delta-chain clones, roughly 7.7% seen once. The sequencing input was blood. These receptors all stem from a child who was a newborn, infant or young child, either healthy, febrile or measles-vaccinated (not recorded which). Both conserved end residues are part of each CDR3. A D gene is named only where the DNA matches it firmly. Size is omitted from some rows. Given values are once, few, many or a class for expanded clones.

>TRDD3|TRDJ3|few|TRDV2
TGTGCCTGTGACACGGTCGAACTGGGGGATTCCTGGGACACCCGACAGATGTTTTTC
CACDTVELGDSWDTRQMFF
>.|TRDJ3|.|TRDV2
TGTGCCTGTGACACCGTACTCCTCTCCTGGGACACCCGACAGATGTTTTTC
CACDTVLLSWDTRQMFF
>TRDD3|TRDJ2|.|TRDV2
TGTGCCTGTGACACCGTGGGGGATAGAAGAGCACAACTCTTCTTT
CACDTVGDRRAQLFF
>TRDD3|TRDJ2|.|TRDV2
TGTGCCTGTGACCCTCTGGGGGATACAGCACAACTCTTCTTT
CACDPLGDTAQLFF
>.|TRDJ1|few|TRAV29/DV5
TGTGCAGCAAGCGCGGGAGGGGGGGACACCGATAAACTCATCTTT
CAASAGGGDTDKLIF
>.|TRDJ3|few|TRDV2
TGTGCCTGTGACACCGTCGACGGAGGGAGATACGGAAACTGGGACACCCGACAGATGTTTTTC
CACDTVDGGRYGNWDTRQMFF
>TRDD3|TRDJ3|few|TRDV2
TGTGCCTGTGACACCGTCCTGGGGGATACCCGCTCCTGGGACACCCGACAGATGTTTTTC
CACDTVLGDTRSWDTRQMFF
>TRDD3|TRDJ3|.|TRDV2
TGTGCCTGTGACAACTGGGGGGCACCTGTCAGCTCCTGGGACACCCGCCAGATGTTTTTC
CACDNWGAPVSSWDTRQMFF
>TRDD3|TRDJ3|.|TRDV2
TGTGCCTGTGACACCGCTGGCTGGGGGATACGCTTGAGCTCCTGGGACACCCGACAGATGTTTTTC
CACDTAGWGIRLSSWDTRQMFF
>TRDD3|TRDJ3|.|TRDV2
TGTGCCTGTGACACGGTACTGGGGGACAGCTCCTGGGACACCCGACAGATGTTTTTC
CACDTVLGDSSWDTRQMFF
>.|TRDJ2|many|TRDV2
TGTGCCTGTGACACCGTTGGGTCTTTGACAGCACAACTCTTCTTT
CACDTVGSLTAQLFF
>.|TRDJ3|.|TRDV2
TGTGCCTGTGACACGGTGGGTAGCTCCTGGGACACCCGACAGATGTTTTTC
CACDTVGSSWDTRQMFF
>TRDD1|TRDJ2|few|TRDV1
TGTGCTCTTGGGGAACTTCGAAATAGCCCGGAGGATTTGACAGCACAACTCTTCTTT
CALGELRNSPEDLTAQLFF
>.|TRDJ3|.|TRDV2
TGTGCCTGTGACACCGGATACCCCTGGGACACCCGACAGATGTTTTTC
CACDTGYPWDTRQMFF
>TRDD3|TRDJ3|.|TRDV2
TGTGCCTGTGACACCGTTCGACTGGGGCTCAGCTCCTGGGACACCCGACAGATGTTTTTC
CACDTVRLGLSSWDTRQMFF
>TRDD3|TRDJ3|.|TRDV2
TGTGCCTGTGACTTTTTACTGGGGGACCACTCCTGGGACACCCGACAGATGTTTTTC
CACDFLLGDHSWDTRQMFF